This T cell receptor (beta chain) is drawn from a study of neurological immune-mediated disorders. The study's findings and limits: With the multiple sclerosis repertoire cluster, none of the clinical or MRI features showed an association.

Over 190 million TCR-beta sequences from 15-18 subjects were obtained in each sequencing run. TCRdb reprocessed the 5' RACE reads via MiXCR and lists one record per CDR3 protein. The table has some 43,000 distinct CDR3 sequences, 2.5% seen once. In germline, CDR1 is DFQATT, CDR2 SNEGSKA (reference sequence). V gave up 7 bases and J gave up 7 bases, with 16 bases separating them. The CDR3 loop spans 12 amino acids. Unsorted libraries were derived from 2 million PBMCs stored at -80 C. This clonotype was counted only a few times. Antigen unknown. What was sequenced was PBMCs. The gene calls are TRBV20-1 and TRBJ1-1, with D possibly TRBD1 on 5 matching bases. The sequence derives from a man younger than 40 with multiple sclerosis. The CDR3 region has the DNA TGCAGTGTTTCGGTGACAGTACATGAAGCTTTCTTT. Residues: CSVSVTVHEAFF.